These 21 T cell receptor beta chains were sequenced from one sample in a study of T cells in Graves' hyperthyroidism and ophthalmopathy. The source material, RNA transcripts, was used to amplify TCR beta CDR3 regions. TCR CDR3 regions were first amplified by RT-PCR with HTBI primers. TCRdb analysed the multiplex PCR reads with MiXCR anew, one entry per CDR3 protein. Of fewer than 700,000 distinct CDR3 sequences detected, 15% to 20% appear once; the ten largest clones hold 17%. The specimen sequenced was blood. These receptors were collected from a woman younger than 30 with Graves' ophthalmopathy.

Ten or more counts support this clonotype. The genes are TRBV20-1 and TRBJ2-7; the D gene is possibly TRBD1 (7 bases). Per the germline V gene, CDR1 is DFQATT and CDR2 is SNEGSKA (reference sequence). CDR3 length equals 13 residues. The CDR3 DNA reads TGCAGACGCAGGCCAGGGGGGTCCTACGAGCAGTACTTC. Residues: CRRRPGGSYEQYF.

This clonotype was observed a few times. The CDR3 nucleotides read TGTGCCAGCAGCACCCCAGGGGGTTACTATGGCTACACCTTC. As protein: CASSTPGGYYGYTF. The chain uses TRBV3-1 and TRBJ1-2, with 7 bases that match TRBD1. After removal of 5 bases from V and 3 bases from J, the junction contained 6 bases not matched to a gene. Germline V gene data show CDR1 as LGHDT and CDR2 as YNNKEL (reference sequence). The CDR3 runs 14 residues.

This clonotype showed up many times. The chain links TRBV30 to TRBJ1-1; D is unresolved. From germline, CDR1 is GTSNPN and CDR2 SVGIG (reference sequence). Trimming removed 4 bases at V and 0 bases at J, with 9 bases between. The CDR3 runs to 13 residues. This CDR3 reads CAWTPGLNTEAFF. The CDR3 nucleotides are TGTGCCTGGACTCCGGGATTGAACACTGAAGCTTTCTTT.

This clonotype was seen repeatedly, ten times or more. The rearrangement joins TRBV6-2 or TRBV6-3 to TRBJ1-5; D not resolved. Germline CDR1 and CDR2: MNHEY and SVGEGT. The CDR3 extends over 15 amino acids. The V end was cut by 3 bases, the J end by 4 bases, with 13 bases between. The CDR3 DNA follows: TGTGCCAGCAGTTATTTACAGCCACGGAATCAGCCCCAGCATTTT. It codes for CASSYLQPRNQPQHF.

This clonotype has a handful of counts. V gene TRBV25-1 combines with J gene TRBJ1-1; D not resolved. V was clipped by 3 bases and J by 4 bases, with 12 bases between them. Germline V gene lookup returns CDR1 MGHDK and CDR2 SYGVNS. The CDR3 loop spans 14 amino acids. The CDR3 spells CASSDGTLSTEAFF. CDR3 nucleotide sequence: TGTGCCAGCAGTGACGGCACCCTCAGCACTGAAGCTTTCTTT.

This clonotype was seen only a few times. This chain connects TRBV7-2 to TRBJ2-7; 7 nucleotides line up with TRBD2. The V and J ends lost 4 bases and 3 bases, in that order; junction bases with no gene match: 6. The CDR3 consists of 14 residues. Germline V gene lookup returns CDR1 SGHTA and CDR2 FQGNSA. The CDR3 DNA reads TGTGCCAGCAGCTATCCCGGACTAGTCTACGAGCAGTACTTC. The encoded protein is CASSYPGLVYEQYF.

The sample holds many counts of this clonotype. DNA for the CDR3: TGCAGTGCTAGAGATGTGGGGATTTCGTCGAACACTGAAGCTTTCTTT. Encoded protein: CSARDVGISSNTEAFF. This rearrangement joins TRBV20-1 to TRBJ1-1; D not certain. Trimming took 0 bases from V and 1 from J, leaving 15 bases between them. CDR1 is DFQATT and CDR2 is SNEGSKA in the germline V gene (reference sequence). The CDR3 runs to 16 residues.

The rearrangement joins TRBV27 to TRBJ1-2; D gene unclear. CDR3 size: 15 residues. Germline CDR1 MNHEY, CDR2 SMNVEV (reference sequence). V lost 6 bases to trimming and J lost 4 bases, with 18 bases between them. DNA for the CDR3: TGTGCCAGCAGCGAAACGAATCTCCCACCCTATGGCTACACCTTC. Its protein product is CASSETNLPPYGYTF.

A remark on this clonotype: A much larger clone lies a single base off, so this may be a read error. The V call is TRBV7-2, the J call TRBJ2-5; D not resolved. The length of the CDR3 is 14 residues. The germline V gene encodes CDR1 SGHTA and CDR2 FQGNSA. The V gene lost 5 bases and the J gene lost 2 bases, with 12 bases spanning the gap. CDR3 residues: CASSDLDSQETQYF. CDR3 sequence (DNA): TGTGCCAGCAGCGACCTGGATAGTCAAGAGACCCAGTACTTC.

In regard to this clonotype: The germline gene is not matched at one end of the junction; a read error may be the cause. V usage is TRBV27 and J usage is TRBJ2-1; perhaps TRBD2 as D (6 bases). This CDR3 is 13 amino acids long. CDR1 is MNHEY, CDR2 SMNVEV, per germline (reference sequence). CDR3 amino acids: CASSLGTLNEQLF. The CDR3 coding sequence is TGTGCCAGCAGTCTCGGGACTCTTAATGAGCAGCTCTTC.

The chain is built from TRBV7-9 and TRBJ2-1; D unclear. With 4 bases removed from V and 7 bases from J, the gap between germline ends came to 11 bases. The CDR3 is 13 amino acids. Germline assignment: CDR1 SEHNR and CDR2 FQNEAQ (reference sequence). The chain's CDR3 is CASSSPMRNEQFF. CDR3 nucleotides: TGTGCCAGCAGCTCTCCCATGAGGAATGAGCAGTTCTTC. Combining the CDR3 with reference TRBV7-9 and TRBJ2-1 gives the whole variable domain DTGVSQNPRHKITKRGQNVTFRCDPISEHNRLYWYRQTLGQGPEFLTYFQNEAQLEKSRLLSDRFSAERPKGSFSTLEIQRTEQGDSAMYLCASSSPMRNEQFFGPGTRLTVL.

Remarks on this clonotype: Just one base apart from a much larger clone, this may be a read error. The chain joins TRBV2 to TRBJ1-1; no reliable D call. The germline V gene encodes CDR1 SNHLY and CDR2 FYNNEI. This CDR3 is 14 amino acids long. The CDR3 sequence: CASRVGGLNTEASF. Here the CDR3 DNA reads TGTGCCAGCAGGGTGGGAGGGTTGAACACTGAAGCTTCCTTT. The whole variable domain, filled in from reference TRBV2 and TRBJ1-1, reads EPEVTQTPSHQVTQMGQEVILRCVPISNHLYFYWYRQILGQKVEFLVSFYNNEISEKSEIFDDQFSVERPDGSNFTLKIRSTKLEDSAMYFCASRVGGLNTEASFGQGTRLTVV.

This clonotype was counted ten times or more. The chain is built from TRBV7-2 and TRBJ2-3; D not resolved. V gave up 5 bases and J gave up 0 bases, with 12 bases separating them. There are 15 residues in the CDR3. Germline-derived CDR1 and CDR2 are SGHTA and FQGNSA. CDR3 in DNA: TGTGCCAGCAGCCCGAAAAGAACTAGCACAGATACGCAGTATTTT. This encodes CASSPKRTSTDTQYF.

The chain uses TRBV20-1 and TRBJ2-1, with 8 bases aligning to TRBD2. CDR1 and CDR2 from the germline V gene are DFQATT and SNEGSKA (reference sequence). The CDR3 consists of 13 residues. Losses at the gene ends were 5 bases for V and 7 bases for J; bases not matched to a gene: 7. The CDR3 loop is CSAERESANEQFF. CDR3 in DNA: TGCAGTGCTGAGCGGGAGAGTGCGAATGAGCAGTTCTTC.

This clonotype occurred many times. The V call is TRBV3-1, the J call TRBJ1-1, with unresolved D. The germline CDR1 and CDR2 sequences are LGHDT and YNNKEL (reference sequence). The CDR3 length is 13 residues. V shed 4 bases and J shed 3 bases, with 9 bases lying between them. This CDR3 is CASSPIGYTEAFF. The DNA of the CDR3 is TGTGCCAGCAGCCCCATTGGGTACACTGAAGCTTTCTTT.

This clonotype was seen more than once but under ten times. The CDR3 region has the DNA TGTGCCAGCAGCAACCAAGAGGGTGAAAAACTGTTTTTT. Translation gives CASSNQEGEKLFF. V gene TRBV6-4 combines with J gene TRBJ1-4; the D is unclear. This CDR3 region has 13 residues. The germline CDR1 and CDR2 sequences are MRHNA and SNTAGT. V lost 6 bases to trimming and J lost 7 bases, with 12 bases between them.

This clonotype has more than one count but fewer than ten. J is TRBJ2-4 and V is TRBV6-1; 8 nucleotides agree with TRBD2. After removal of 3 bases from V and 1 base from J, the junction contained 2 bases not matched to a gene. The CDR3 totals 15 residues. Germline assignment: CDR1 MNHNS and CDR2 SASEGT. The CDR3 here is CASSEERGAKNIQYF. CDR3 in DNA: TGTGCCAGCAGTGAGGAGCGGGGGGCCAAAAACATTCAGTACTTC.

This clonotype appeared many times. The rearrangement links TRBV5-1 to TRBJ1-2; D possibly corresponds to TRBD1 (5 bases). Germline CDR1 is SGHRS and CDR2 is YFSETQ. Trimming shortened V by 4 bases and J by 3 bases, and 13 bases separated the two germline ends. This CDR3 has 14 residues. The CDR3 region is CASSPRGEDYGYTF. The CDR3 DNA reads TGCGCCAGCAGCCCCAGAGGGGAGGACTATGGCTACACCTTC.

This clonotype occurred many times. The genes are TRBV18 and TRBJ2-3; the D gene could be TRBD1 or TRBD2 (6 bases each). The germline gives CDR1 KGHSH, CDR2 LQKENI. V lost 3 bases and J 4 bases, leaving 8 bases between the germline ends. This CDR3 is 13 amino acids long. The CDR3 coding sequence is TGTGCCAGCTCACCTAGGGGGGCAGATACGCAGTATTTT. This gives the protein CASSPRGADTQYF.

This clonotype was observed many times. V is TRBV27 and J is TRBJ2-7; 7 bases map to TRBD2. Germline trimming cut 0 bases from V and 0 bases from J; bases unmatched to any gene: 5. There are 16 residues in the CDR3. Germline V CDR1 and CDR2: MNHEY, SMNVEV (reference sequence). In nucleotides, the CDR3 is TGTGCCAGCAGTTTATCCGGGCTAGCGGCCTCCTACGAGCAGTACTTC. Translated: CASSLSGLAASYEQYF.

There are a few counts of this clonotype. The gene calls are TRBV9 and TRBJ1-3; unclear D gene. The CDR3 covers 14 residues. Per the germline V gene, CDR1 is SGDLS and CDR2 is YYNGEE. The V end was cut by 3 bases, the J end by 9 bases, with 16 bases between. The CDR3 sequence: CASSASGSQGTIYF. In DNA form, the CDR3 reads TGTGCCAGCAGCGCCTCCGGGTCCCAAGGCACCATATATTTT.